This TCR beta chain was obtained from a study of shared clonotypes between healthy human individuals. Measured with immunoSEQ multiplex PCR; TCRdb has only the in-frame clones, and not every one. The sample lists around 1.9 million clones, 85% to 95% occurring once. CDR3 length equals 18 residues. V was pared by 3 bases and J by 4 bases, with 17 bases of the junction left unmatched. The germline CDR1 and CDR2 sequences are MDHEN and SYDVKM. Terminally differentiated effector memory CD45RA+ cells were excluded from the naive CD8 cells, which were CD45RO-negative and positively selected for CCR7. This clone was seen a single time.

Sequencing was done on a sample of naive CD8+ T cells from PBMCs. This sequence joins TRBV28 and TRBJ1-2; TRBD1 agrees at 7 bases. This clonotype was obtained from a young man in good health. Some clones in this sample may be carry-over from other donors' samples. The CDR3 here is CASSLNSLQGTSFYGYTF. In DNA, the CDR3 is TGTGCCAGCAGTTTGAATTCCCTACAGGGGACCTCTTTCTATGGCTACACCTTC.